This T cell receptor (beta chain) was documented in a study of T cell repertoires in cytomegalovirus infection. Findings and limits, study-wide: In two of eight donors, the top clonotype was HLA-C-restricted CMV-specific.

TCRdb reprocessed the reads with MiXCR, giving one entry per CDR3 protein. This table holds hundreds of thousands of distinct CDR3 sequences, 24% found once. The CDR3 is made up of 12 amino acids. Germline V gives CDR1 SQVTM, CDR2 ANQGSEA. V dropped 4 bases and J dropped 7 bases, with 13 bases sitting between them. A word on this clonotype: What it binds is not known.

The clonotype originates from a human donor in good health (CMV status not recorded). Some clones in this sample may be carry-over from other donors' samples. The sequenced sample consisted of CD8+ T cells from PBMCs. The gene calls are TRBV29-1 and TRBJ1-2, with D unresolved. The CDR3 coding sequence is TGCAGCGTTGTAGATTGGGATAGTGGCTACACCTTC. It codes for CSVVDWDSGYTF.